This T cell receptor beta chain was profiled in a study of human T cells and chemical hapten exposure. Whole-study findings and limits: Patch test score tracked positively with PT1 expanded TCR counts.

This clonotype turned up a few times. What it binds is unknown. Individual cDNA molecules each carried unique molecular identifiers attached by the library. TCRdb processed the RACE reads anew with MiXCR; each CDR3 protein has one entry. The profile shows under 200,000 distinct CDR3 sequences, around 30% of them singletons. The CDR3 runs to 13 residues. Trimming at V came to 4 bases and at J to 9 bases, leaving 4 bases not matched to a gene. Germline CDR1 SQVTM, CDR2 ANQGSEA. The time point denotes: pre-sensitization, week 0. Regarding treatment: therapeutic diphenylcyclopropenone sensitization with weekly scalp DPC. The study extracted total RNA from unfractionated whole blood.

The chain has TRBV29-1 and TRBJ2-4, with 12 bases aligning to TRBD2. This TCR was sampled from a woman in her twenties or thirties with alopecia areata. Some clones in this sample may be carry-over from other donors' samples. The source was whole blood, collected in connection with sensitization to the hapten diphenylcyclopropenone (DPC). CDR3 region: CSVASGGAGIQYF. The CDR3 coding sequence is TGCAGCGTTGCTAGCGGGGGGGCCGGCATTCAGTACTTC.